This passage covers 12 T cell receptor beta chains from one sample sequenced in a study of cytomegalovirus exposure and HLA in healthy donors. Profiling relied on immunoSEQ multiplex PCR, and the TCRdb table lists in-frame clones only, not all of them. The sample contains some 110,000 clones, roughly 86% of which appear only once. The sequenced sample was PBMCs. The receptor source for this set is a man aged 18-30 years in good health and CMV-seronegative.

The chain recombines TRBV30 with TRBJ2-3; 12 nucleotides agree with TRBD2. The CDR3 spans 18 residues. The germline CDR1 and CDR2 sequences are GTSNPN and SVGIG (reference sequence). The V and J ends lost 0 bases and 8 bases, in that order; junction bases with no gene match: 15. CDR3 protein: CAWSVARRASGGGSTQYF. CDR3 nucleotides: TGTGCCTGGAGTGTGGCAAGGAGGGCTAGCGGGGGGGGATCTACGCAGTATTTT.

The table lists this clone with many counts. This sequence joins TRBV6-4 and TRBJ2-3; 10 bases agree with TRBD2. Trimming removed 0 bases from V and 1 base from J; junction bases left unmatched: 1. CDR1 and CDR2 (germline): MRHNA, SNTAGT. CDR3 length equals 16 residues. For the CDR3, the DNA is TGTGCCAGCAGTGACTCAGGGACTAGCGGCACAGATACGCAGTATTTT. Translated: CASSDSGTSGTDTQYF.

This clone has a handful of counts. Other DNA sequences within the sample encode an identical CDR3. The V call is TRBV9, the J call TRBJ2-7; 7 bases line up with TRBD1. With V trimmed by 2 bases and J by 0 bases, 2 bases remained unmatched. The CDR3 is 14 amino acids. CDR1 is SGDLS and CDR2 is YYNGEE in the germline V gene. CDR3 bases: TGTGCCAGCAGCGTTGGGGACAGCTCCTACGAGCAGTACTTC. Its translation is CASSVGDSSYEQYF.

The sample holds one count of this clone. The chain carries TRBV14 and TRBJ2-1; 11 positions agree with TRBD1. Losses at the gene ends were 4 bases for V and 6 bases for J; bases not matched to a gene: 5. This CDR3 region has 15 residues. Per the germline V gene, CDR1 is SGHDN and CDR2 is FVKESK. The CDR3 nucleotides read TGTGCCAGCAGCCCGGGACAGGGGGGGCTCAATGAGCAGTTCTTC. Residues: CASSPGQGGLNEQFF.

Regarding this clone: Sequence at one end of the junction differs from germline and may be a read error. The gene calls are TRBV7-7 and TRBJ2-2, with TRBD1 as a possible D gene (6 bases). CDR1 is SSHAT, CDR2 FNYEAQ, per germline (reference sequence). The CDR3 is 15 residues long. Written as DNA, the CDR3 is TGTGCTAGCACCCCCCGGGACACTAACACCGGGGAGCTGTTTTTT. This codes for CASTPRDTNTGELFF.

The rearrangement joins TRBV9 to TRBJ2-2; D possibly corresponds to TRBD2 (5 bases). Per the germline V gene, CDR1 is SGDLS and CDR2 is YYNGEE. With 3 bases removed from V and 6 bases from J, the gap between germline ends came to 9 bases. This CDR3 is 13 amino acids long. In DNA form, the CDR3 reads TGTGCCAGCAGCGCCGGGGTGGCCGGGGAGCTGTTTTTT. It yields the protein CASSAGVAGELFF.

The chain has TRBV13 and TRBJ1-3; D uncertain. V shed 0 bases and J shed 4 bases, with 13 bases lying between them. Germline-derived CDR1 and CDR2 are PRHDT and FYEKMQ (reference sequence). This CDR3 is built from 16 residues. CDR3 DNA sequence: TGTGCCAGCAGCTTAGGAGGGAGGCCTGTGGGAAACACCATATATTTT. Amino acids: CASSLGGRPVGNTIYF.

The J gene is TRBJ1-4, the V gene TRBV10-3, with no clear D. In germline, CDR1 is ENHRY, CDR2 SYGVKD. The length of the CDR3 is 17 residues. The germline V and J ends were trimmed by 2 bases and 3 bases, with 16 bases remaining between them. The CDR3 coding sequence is TGTGCCATCAGTGAGGGCGGAGTAACATTATCTAATGAAAAACTGTTTTTT. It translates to CAISEGGVTLSNEKLFF.

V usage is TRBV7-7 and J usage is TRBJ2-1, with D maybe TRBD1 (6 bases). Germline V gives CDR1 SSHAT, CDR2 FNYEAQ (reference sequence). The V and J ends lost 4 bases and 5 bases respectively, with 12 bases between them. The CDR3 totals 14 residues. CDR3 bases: TGTGCCAGCAGCTCAGGACAGTTCGACAATGAGCAGTTCTTC. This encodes CASSSGQFDNEQFF.

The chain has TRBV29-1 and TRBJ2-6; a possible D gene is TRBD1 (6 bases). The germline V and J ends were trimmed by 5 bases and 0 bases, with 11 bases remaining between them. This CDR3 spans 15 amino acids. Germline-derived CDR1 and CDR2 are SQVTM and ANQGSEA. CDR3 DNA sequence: TGCAGCGTTTCACAGGGTAGCTCTGGGGCCAACGTCCTGACTTTC. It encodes CSVSQGSSGANVLTF.

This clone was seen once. Here the CDR3 reads CASSYQGSRYGYTF. CDR3 DNA: TGTGCCAGCAGTTACCAGGGCTCCCGCTATGGCTACACCTTC. The chain combines TRBV27 with TRBJ1-2; D might be TRBD1 (5 bases). The CDR3 loop spans 14 amino acids. From germline, CDR1 is MNHEY and CDR2 SMNVEV (reference sequence). The germline V and J ends were trimmed by 4 bases and 4 bases, with 13 bases remaining between them.

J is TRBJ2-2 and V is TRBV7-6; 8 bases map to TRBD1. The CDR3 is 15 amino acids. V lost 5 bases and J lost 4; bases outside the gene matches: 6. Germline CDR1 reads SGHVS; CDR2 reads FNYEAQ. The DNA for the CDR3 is TGTGCCAGCAGCCCAAAACAGGGGGGCACCGGGGAGCTGTTTTTT. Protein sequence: CASSPKQGGTGELFF.